Each of the 26 T cell receptor beta chains below was sequenced from the same sample in a study of control samples from healthy donors and cancer patients. TCRdb's table, derived via immunoSEQ multiplex PCR, lists solely in-frame clones and lacks some. The table records approximately 80,000 clones, 90% to 95% of them present only once. Material for sequencing was blood. These receptors originate from a man younger than 40 in good health.

This chain uses TRBV4-3 with TRBJ2-1, with a possible D match to TRBD1 (6 bases). Germline-derived CDR1 and CDR2 are LGHNA and YSLEER. Trimming took 0 bases from V and 4 from J, leaving 13 bases between them. The CDR3 runs to 16 residues. DNA of the CDR3: TGCGCCAGCAGCCAAGAAGGGCTACAGGGTTACAATGAGCAGTTCTTC. This translates into CASSQEGLQGYNEQFF.

V and J are TRBV18 and TRBJ2-5, with TRBD1 matching 7 bases. V lost 3 bases to trimming and J lost 2 bases; unmatched junction nucleotides: 3. This CDR3 is built from 14 residues. CDR1 and CDR2 (germline): KGHSH, LQKENI. The CDR3 is CASSPGQLQETQYF. The CDR3 region has the DNA TGTGCCAGCTCACCGGGACAGCTACAAGAGACCCAGTACTTC.

The V gene is TRBV30, the J gene TRBJ2-7; no firm D call. Trimming cost V 1 base and J 5 bases, with 6 bases left between them. The CDR3 sequence is 11 residues long. Germline lookup yields CDR1 GTSNPN and CDR2 SVGIG (reference sequence). This chain's CDR3 is CAWSGKNEQYF. Here the CDR3 DNA reads TGTGCCTGGAGTGGGAAGAACGAGCAGTACTTC.

The chain carries TRBV29-1 and TRBJ1-4; D gene uncertain. The ends were cut back, 6 bases at V and 8 bases at J, with 16 bases in the middle. This CDR3 has 13 amino acids. The germline CDR1 and CDR2 sequences are SQVTM and ANQGSEA. CDR3 loop: CSVRPSLGEKLFF. The CDR3 DNA follows: TGCAGCGTGCGTCCCAGCTTGGGGGAAAAACTGTTTTTT.

The rearrangement links TRBV7-2 to TRBJ2-7; 8 nucleotides line up with TRBD1. The germline CDR1 and CDR2 sequences are SGHTA and FQGNSA. Trimming took 5 bases from V and 3 from J; bases not matched to a gene: 6. This CDR3 is built from 14 residues. CDR3 DNA sequence: TGTGCCAGCAGCCCCCTGACAGGGGTCTACGAGCAGTACTTC. Encoded protein: CASSPLTGVYEQYF.

The CDR3 DNA reads TGTGCCAGCAGACTAACTAGCGGGGGGGACAATGAGCAGTTCTTC. Translating gives CASRLTSGGDNEQFF. This chain uses TRBV2 with TRBJ2-1; 13 bases map to TRBD2. With 6 bases clipped from V and 5 bases from J, the junction kept 4 bases outside the gene matches. In germline, CDR1 is SNHLY, CDR2 FYNNEI. The CDR3 length is 15 residues.

The rearrangement uses TRBV2 and TRBJ1-2; tentatively, D is TRBD1 (5 bases). Germline-derived CDR1 and CDR2 are SNHLY and FYNNEI. This CDR3 is 14 amino acids long. Trimming pared 2 bases from V and 2 bases from J, leaving 9 bases between. CDR3 in DNA: TGTGCCAGCAGTGAACGCAGGGAGAACTATGGCTACACCTTC. Amino acids: CASSERRENYGYTF.

The chain has TRBV11-2 and TRBJ1-2, with 8 bases fitting TRBD1. The CDR3 extends over 15 amino acids. With V trimmed by 5 bases and J by 10 bases, 15 bases remained unmatched. Germline CDR1 reads SGHAT; CDR2 reads FQNNGV. The CDR3 reads CASSVRGTGGRDYTF. The CDR3 bases are TGTGCCAGCAGCGTGAGAGGGACAGGTGGCCGGGACTACACCTTC.

This sequence joins TRBV6-6 and TRBJ2-3; D remains unclear. V was pared by 2 bases and J by 4 bases, with 10 bases between. CDR3 length: 14 residues. Germline loops: CDR1 MNHNY, CDR2 SVGAGI (reference sequence). CDR3 bases: TGTGCCAGCAGTTACGGACCGTGGGCAGATACGCAGTATTTT. As protein: CASSYGPWADTQYF.

The DNA of the CDR3 is TGTGCCAGCAGTATCGGTGGGGGCACAGATACGCAGTATTTT. Protein product: CASSIGGGTDTQYF. This rearrangement joins TRBV7-2 to TRBJ2-3; D not resolved. CDR3 size: 14 residues. Germline-derived CDR1 and CDR2 are SGHTA and FQGNSA. V lost 6 bases, J lost 1 base, and 11 bases lay in between. Full variable domain (rest looked up from reference TRBV7-2 and TRBJ2-3): GAGVSQSPSNKVTEKGKDVELRCDPISGHTALYWYRQSLGQGLEFLIYFQGNSAPDKSGLPSDRFSAERTGGSVSTLTIQRTQQEDSAVYLCASSIGGGTDTQYFGPGTRLTVL.

The J gene is TRBJ1-1, the V gene TRBV5-4; D remains ambiguous. CDR1 and CDR2 (germline): SGHNT, YYREEE (reference sequence). The length of the CDR3 is 14 residues. Trimming removed 0 bases from V and 1 base from J, with 7 bases in between. The CDR3 nucleotides are TGTGCCAGCAGCTTGGAACAGCAGAACACTGAAGCTTTCTTT. Residues: CASSLEQQNTEAFF.

This chain uses TRBV29-1 with TRBJ2-3; the D gene is possibly TRBD2 (5 bases). The CDR3 spans 16 residues. Trimming cost V 0 bases and J 2 bases, with 15 bases left between them. The germline V gene encodes CDR1 SQVTM and CDR2 ANQGSEA. The CDR3 DNA sequence: TGCAGCGTTGAAGATCAAGTAGCGAGCCCCACAGATACGCAGTATTTT. Its protein product is CSVEDQVASPTDTQYF.

This sequence joins TRBV5-1 and TRBJ2-7, with TRBD1 as a possible D gene (6 bases). Looked up from germline, CDR1 is SGHRS and CDR2 is YFSETQ. This CDR3 comprises 14 residues. The ends were cut back, 0 bases at V and 3 bases at J, with 10 bases in the middle. This CDR3 is CASSLVQGVYEQYF. The CDR3 DNA follows: TGCGCCAGCAGCTTGGTACAGGGTGTCTACGAGCAGTACTTC.

The V gene is TRBV30, the J gene TRBJ1-2; a weak D match, TRBD1 (6 bases). This CDR3 has 18 residues. The V end lost 0 bases, the J end lost 0 bases, and 20 bases lay between the germline ends. The germline CDR1 and CDR2 sequences are GTSNPN and SVGIG (reference sequence). CDR3 region: CAWSVGGAGARANYGYTF. CDR3 DNA: TGTGCCTGGAGTGTGGGGGGGGCAGGGGCCAGAGCTAACTATGGCTACACCTTC.

The count of this clone is one. CDR3 loop: CAWSVLSTQYF. CDR3 in DNA: TGTGCCTGGAGTGTCCTGAGTACGCAGTATTTT. The V call is TRBV30, the J call TRBJ2-3; D is uncertain. Germline assignment: CDR1 GTSNPN and CDR2 SVGIG (reference sequence). The CDR3 loop spans 11 amino acids. Trimming cost V 0 bases and J 8 bases, with 6 bases left between them.

This chain connects TRBV19 to TRBJ1-2; D gene uncertain. The CDR3 sequence is 11 residues long. The germline gives CDR1 LNHDA, CDR2 SQIVND (reference sequence). The CDR3 here is CASTANYGYTF. DNA of the CDR3: TGTGCTTCTACAGCTAACTATGGCTACACCTTC.

The V gene is TRBV7-2, the J gene TRBJ1-2; D unclear. Germline V gene sequence: CDR1 SGHTA, CDR2 FQGNSA. The CDR3 contains 13 residues. Trimming took off 5 bases at V and 4 bases at J, with 11 bases between the two ends. Here the CDR3 reads CASSGYGPYGYTF. The DNA for the CDR3 is TGTGCCAGCAGCGGTTACGGCCCCTATGGCTACACCTTC. Full variable domain (missing parts from reference TRBV7-2 and TRBJ1-2): GAGVSQSPSNKVTEKGKDVELRCDPISGHTALYWYRQSLGQGLEFLIYFQGNSAPDKSGLPSDRFSAERTGGSVSTLTIQRTQQEDSAVYLCASSGYGPYGYTFGSGTRLTVV.

The chain combines TRBV7-8 with TRBJ2-3; D unresolved. Germline V lookup: CDR1 SGHVS, CDR2 FQNEAQ. Deletions cut 1 base from V and 2 bases from J, with 7 bases between. This CDR3 has 14 amino acids. The DNA for the CDR3 is TGTGCCAGCAGCTTAGTGGGCGACACAGATACGCAGTATTTT. Residues: CASSLVGDTDTQYF.

V is TRBV12-3 or TRBV12-4 and J is TRBJ1-5; no clear D. There are 12 residues in the CDR3. V was trimmed by 6 bases and J by 3 bases, leaving 6 bases between them. CDR3 sequence: CASRATNQPQHF. Written as DNA, the CDR3 is TGTGCCAGCAGGGCTACCAATCAGCCCCAGCATTTT.

The chain uses TRBV2 and TRBJ1-4; D call uncertain. The germline V and J ends were trimmed by 5 bases and 8 bases, with 9 bases remaining between them. CDR1 SNHLY and CDR2 FYNNEI come from the germline V gene. The CDR3 length is 12 residues. DNA for the CDR3: TGTGCCAGCAGTCTCCAAGGGGAAAAACTGTTTTTT. Amino acids: CASSLQGEKLFF.

The rearrangement joins TRBV3-1 (or the pseudogene TRBV3-2) to TRBJ1-3; D is perhaps TRBD1 (5 bases). V dropped 0 bases and J dropped 4 bases, with 13 bases sitting between them. The CDR3 totals 16 residues. Germline V gives CDR1 LGHDT, CDR2 YNNKEL (reference sequence). DNA for the CDR3: TGTGCCAGCAGCCAAGACCCAGACAGCGACGGAAACACCATATATTTT. Its translation is CASSQDPDSDGNTIYF.

The chain carries TRBV7-9 and TRBJ2-2; D is possibly TRBD1 or TRBD2 (6 bases each). Germline assignment: CDR1 SEHNR and CDR2 FQNEAQ (reference sequence). The CDR3 covers 14 residues. The V gene lost 2 bases and the J gene lost 7 bases, with 11 bases spanning the gap. The CDR3 loop reads CASSLTGAGGELFF. CDR3 DNA sequence: TGTGCCAGCAGCTTAACGGGGGCCGGCGGGGAGCTGTTTTTT.

The chain combines TRBV11-3 with TRBJ2-5; 7 bases fit TRBD1. V trimming: 5 bases; J trimming: 2 bases; junction bases outside the gene matches: 5. Germline-derived CDR1 and CDR2 are SGHNT and YENEEA. This CDR3 comprises 14 residues. CDR3 in DNA: TGTGCCAGCAGCCCGGGCAGGGGGCAAGAGACCCAGTACTTC. It encodes CASSPGRGQETQYF.

The chain uses TRBV30 and TRBJ2-7; D call uncertain. This CDR3 contains 11 residues. With 2 bases removed from V and 3 bases from J, the gap between germline ends came to 5 bases. Germline V lookup: CDR1 GTSNPN, CDR2 SVGIG (reference sequence). For the CDR3, the DNA is TGTGCCTGGAGTTCAGACTACGAGCAGTACTTC. The encoded protein is CAWSSDYEQYF.

A remark on this clone: Mismatch with germline at one junction end may stem from a read error. The chain couples TRBV11-1 to TRBJ2-5; 12 nucleotides align to TRBD1. The CDR3 has 14 residues. Germline V gene data show CDR1 as SGHAT and CDR2 as FQDESV (reference sequence). CDR3 sequence reads: CASSPGTGGIIKDF. CDR3 coding DNA: TGTGCCAGCAGCCCGGGGACAGGGGGCATCATAAAGGACTTC.

In this sample, this clone turned up a few times. The rearrangement joins TRBV10-3 to TRBJ1-2; D is possibly TRBD1 (5 bases). The CDR3 runs 13 residues. Germline-derived CDR1 and CDR2 are ENHRY and SYGVKD. Deletions cut 4 bases from V and 7 bases from J, with 13 bases between. The CDR3 protein is CAISGFRDGGYTF. CDR3 nucleotides: TGTGCCATCAGTGGGTTCAGGGACGGTGGCTACACCTTC.